The 32 T cell receptor beta chains below all came from one sample that was sequenced in a study of blood T cells in healthy people across ages (dated by TCRdb to about 2015). Libraries were constructed by 5' RACE. TCRdb lists the instrument as Illumina HiSeq 2500. A second PCR of about 6 to 11 cycles was performed with a sample-barcoded 5' primer and a J-beta primer mix. TCRdb applied fastp at Q25 and MiXCR to the public reads, then kept only in-frame beta chains. Entries that share a CDR3 protein sequence are merged under the most common genes and DNA. The sample table lists some 1.5 million distinct CDR3 sequences, 25% to 30% of them with a count of one. Roughly 8.2% of the sample is held by the ten biggest clonotypes. The sequencing sample was made of blood. The receptor set was obtained from a woman aged 30 to 39 in good health.

The V and J genes are TRBV20-1 and TRBJ2-1; tentatively, D is TRBD1 (5 bases). The CDR3 spans 14 residues. The germline V and J ends were trimmed by 5 bases and 8 bases, with 19 bases remaining between them. The germline CDR1 and CDR2 sequences are DFQATT and SNEGSKA (reference sequence). CDR3 sequence reads: CSALRPGVGDEQFF. The DNA of the CDR3 is TGCAGTGCTCTCCGCCCCGGTGTAGGGGATGAGCAGTTCTTC.

V usage is TRBV7-2 and J usage is TRBJ2-3; D ambiguous. CDR1 is SGHTA and CDR2 is FQGNSA in the germline V gene. V was pared by 1 base and J by 6 bases, with 14 bases between. This CDR3 has 15 amino acids. The CDR3, as DNA: TGTGCCAGCAGCTTAGGCACCCCGAGCGTCGATACGCAGTATTTT. Translation: CASSLGTPSVDTQYF.

As for this clonotype: Germline is not matched at one junction end, which may reflect a read error. The V call is TRBV28, the J call TRBJ2-3; no clear D. Germline loops: CDR1 MDHEN, CDR2 SYDVKM. This CDR3 spans 15 amino acids. The CDR3 loop reads CASSPSFRLGDTQYF. CDR3 nucleotides: TGTGCTAGCAGTCCATCGTTCCGACTTGGAGATACGCAGTATTTT.

The gene calls are TRBV20-1 and TRBJ2-1; D remains ambiguous. The CDR3 has 11 residues. The V end lost 3 bases, the J end lost 7 bases, and 7 bases lay between the germline ends. The germline V gene has CDR1 DFQATT and CDR2 SNEGSKA (reference sequence). CDR3 DNA: TGCAGTGCTAGCGGAGCGAATGAGCAGTTCTTC. This sequence encodes CSASGANEQFF.

This clonotype was detected a few times. J is TRBJ2-1 and V is TRBV7-3; D not resolved. The CDR3 runs 12 residues. Per germline, CDR1 SGHTA and CDR2 FQGTGA. Trimming removed 5 bases at V and 10 bases at J, with 12 bases between. CDR3 bases: TGTGCCAGCAGCCTTAACGGACGGGAGCAGTTCTTC. It yields the protein CASSLNGREQFF.

In this sample, this clonotype turned up many times. V and J are TRBV29-1 and TRBJ2-7; perhaps TRBD1 as D (6 bases). The CDR3 runs 13 residues. The germline V and J ends were trimmed by 2 bases and 2 bases, with 10 bases remaining between them. Per germline, CDR1 SQVTM and CDR2 ANQGSEA. The DNA of the CDR3 is TGCAGCGTTGAACTCGGGACACCCTACGAGCAGTACTTC. Protein: CSVELGTPYEQYF.

A remark on this clonotype: The junction departs from the called germline gene at one end, perhaps through a read error. The rearrangement uses TRBV7-9 and TRBJ2-1, with 9 positions matching TRBD2. Per the germline V gene, CDR1 is SEHNR and CDR2 is FQNEAQ (reference sequence). The CDR3 is made up of 18 amino acids. The CDR3 spells CASSASGGPLSSYNGQFF. CDR3 in DNA: TGTGCCAGCAGCGCGAGCGGGGGGCCCCTGAGCTCCTACAATGGGCAGTTCTTC.

This rearrangement joins TRBV6-2 or TRBV6-3 to TRBJ1-2; D remains ambiguous. V shed 0 bases and J shed 8 bases, with 7 bases lying between them. CDR1 is MNHEY, CDR2 SVGEGT, per germline. This CDR3 contains 12 residues. CDR3 sequence: CASSYSNRGYTF. Here the CDR3 DNA reads TGTGCCAGCAGTTACTCGAACCGCGGCTACACCTTC.

The gene calls are TRBV2 and TRBJ1-6; unclear D gene. The length of the CDR3 is 13 residues. The ends were cut back, 4 bases at V and 10 bases at J, with 11 bases in the middle. CDR1 SNHLY and CDR2 FYNNEI come from the germline V gene. The CDR3 nucleotides read TGTGCCAGCAGTGGGGGAAGAGCCTCACCCCTCCACTTT. Residues: CASSGGRASPLHF.

A few counts support this clonotype. The chain links TRBV4-3 to TRBJ2-2, with TRBD2 matching over 7 bases. Germline loops: CDR1 LGHNA, CDR2 YSLEER. The CDR3 runs 15 residues. The V segment lost 6 bases and the J segment 4 bases; nucleotides outside the gene matches: 8. The CDR3 DNA sequence: TGCGCCAGCAGGGAGGGAGGGCCGGGCACCGGGGAGCTGTTTTTT. It codes for CASREGGPGTGELFF.

This clonotype was detected many times. This sequence joins TRBV18 and TRBJ2-4; perhaps TRBD2 as D (6 bases). The CDR3 is 13 residues long. V lost 2 bases, J lost 13 bases, and 15 bases lay in between. Germline assignment: CDR1 KGHSH and CDR2 LQKENI. The DNA for the CDR3 is TGTGCCAGCTCACCATCGGACGCTCGGGGGCAGTACTTC. Protein sequence: CASSPSDARGQYF. Filled out from reference TRBV18 and TRBJ2-4, the complete variable domain reads NAGVMQNPRHLVRRRGQEARLRCSPMKGHSHVYWYRQLPEEGLKFMVYLQKENIIDESGMPKERFSAEFPKEGPSILRIQQVVRGDSAAYFCASSPSDARGQYFGAGTRLSVL.

Many counts were recorded for this clonotype. V and J are TRBV5-1 and TRBJ2-7; 7 positions agree with TRBD1. J lost 2 bases, V lost 4 bases, and 6 bases had no gene match. The CDR3 runs to 14 residues. Germline V gene sequence: CDR1 SGHRS, CDR2 YFSETQ. DNA for the CDR3: TGCGCCAGCAGCCTGGGACAGTATACCTACGAGCAGTACTTC. As protein: CASSLGQYTYEQYF.

The chain couples TRBV5-1 to TRBJ2-4, with a weak D call TRBD1 (6 bases). CDR1 SGHRS and CDR2 YFSETQ come from the germline V gene. CDR3 length equals 15 residues. Trimming took 3 bases from V and 0 from J, leaving 10 bases between them. This chain's CDR3 is CASSSSGVAKNIQYF. CDR3 nucleotide sequence: TGCGCCAGCAGCTCTTCAGGGGTAGCCAAAAACATTCAGTACTTC. Filled out from reference TRBV5-1 and TRBJ2-4, the complete variable domain reads KAGVTQTPRYLIKTRGQQVTLSCSPISGHRSVSWYQQTPGQGLQFLFEYFSETQRNKGNFPGRFSGRQFSNSRSEMNVSTLELGDSALYLCASSSSGVAKNIQYFGAGTRLSVL.

V and J are TRBV5-7 and TRBJ2-7; D gene unclear. TRBV5-7 has ORF status, its function being uncertain. CDR3 length equals 12 residues. V lost 2 bases to trimming and J lost 4 bases, with 7 bases between them. The CDR3 protein is CASSLIQYEQYF. The CDR3 region has the DNA TGTGCCAGCAGCTTAATACAGTACGAGCAGTACTTC.

For this clonotype: A much larger clone sits a single nucleotide away, making a read error possible. V gene TRBV7-3 combines with J gene TRBJ1-1; TRBD1 matches 7 bases. V lost 5 bases, J lost 3 bases, and 3 bases stayed unmatched. This CDR3 contains 13 residues. From germline, CDR1 is SGHTA and CDR2 FQGTGA. The CDR3 sequence is CASSATGYTEAFF. In DNA form, the CDR3 reads TGTGCCAGCAGCGCGACAGGGTACACTGAAGCTTTCTTT.

The V and J genes are TRBV18 and TRBJ2-3; 10 positions agree with TRBD2. V lost 1 base, J lost 4 bases, and 5 bases stayed unmatched. Germline V gene data show CDR1 as KGHSH and CDR2 as LQKENI. The CDR3 has 16 amino acids. The CDR3 nucleotides are TGTGCCAGCTCACCACGTCCAGCGGGAGGGCCAGATACGCAGTATTTT. Amino acid sequence: CASSPRPAGGPDTQYF.

In this sample, this clonotype turned up a few times. The CDR3 DNA is TGTGCCAGCAGTTACGGACAGGGGAGCTCCTACGAGCAGTACTTC. It is translated as CASSYGQGSSYEQYF. This chain uses TRBV6-5 with TRBJ2-7; 9 bases are a match to TRBD1. CDR1 is MNHEY and CDR2 is SVGAGI in the germline V gene. Losses at the gene ends were 2 bases for V and 0 bases for J; bases not matched to a gene: 2. CDR3 length: 15 residues.

The chain combines TRBV24-1 with TRBJ1-1, with D uncertain. The CDR3 sequence is 10 residues long. Trimming pared 10 bases from V and 10 bases from J, leaving 12 bases between. CDR1 and CDR2 from the germline V gene are KGHDR and SFDVKD. CDR3 bases: TGTGCCACGGCTGGGGAGGCAGCTTTCTTT. As protein: CATAGEAAFF.

V is TRBV20-1 and J is TRBJ2-7; D is perhaps TRBD2 (7 bases). Per germline, CDR1 DFQATT and CDR2 SNEGSKA (reference sequence). V was shortened by 3 bases and J by 6 bases, with 18 bases between the two germline ends. The length of the CDR3 is 14 residues. CDR3 sequence reads: CSASRVGGRIEQYF. The CDR3 nucleotides are TGCAGTGCTAGTAGGGTGGGGGGGCGCATCGAGCAGTACTTC.

This chain links TRBV5-1 with TRBJ2-2; the match to TRBD1 covers 9 bases. The CDR3 is 15 residues long. Germline CDR1 and CDR2: SGHRS and YFSETQ. V shed 4 bases, J shed 6 bases, and the junction held 7 bases outside the gene matches. The CDR3 bases are TGCGCCAGCAGCCAGCGGACAGGGGACCCCGGGGAGCTGTTTTTT. This sequence encodes CASSQRTGDPGELFF. Drawing the rest from reference TRBV5-1 and TRBJ2-2, the complete variable domain is KAGVTQTPRYLIKTRGQQVTLSCSPISGHRSVSWYQQTPGQGLQFLFEYFSETQRNKGNFPGRFSGRQFSNSRSEMNVSTLELGDSALYLCASSQRTGDPGELFFGEGSRLTVL.

This rearrangement joins TRBV18 to TRBJ2-1; 8 bases are a match to TRBD2. Germline V gene sequence: CDR1 KGHSH, CDR2 LQKENI. V shed 5 bases, J shed 8 bases, and the junction held 11 bases outside the gene matches. The CDR3 has 15 residues. CDR3 in DNA: TGTGCCAGCTCAGCCGGGACTAGGCCGTCGGATGAGCAGTTCTTC. This codes for CASSAGTRPSDEQFF.

This chain joins TRBV12-3 or TRBV12-4 and TRBJ1-1; D unclear. The CDR3 contains 15 residues. Trimming removed 2 bases from V and 1 base from J, with 11 bases in between. The CDR3 here is CASSLRGFGNTEAFF. The CDR3 DNA sequence: TGTGCCAGCAGTTTACGGGGATTTGGGAACACTGAAGCTTTCTTT.

This clonotype was seen repeatedly, ten times or more. The chain recombines TRBV29-1 with TRBJ2-7; 8 nucleotides line up with TRBD2. The CDR3 is made up of 13 amino acids. V trimming: 5 bases; J trimming: 6 bases; junction bases outside the gene matches: 9. Germline values: CDR1 SQVTM, CDR2 ANQGSEA. The CDR3 here is CSVTSGSTLEQYF. The CDR3, as DNA: TGCAGCGTTACCAGCGGGAGCACCCTCGAGCAGTACTTC.

Worth noting for this clonotype: This may stem from a read error, because a much larger clone lies one nucleotide away. This rearrangement joins TRBV6-6 to TRBJ2-7; possible D gene TRBD2, 5 bases. There are 14 residues in the CDR3. The V end was cut by 6 bases, the J end by 2 bases, with 14 bases between. Looked up from germline, CDR1 is MNHNY and CDR2 is SVGAGI (reference sequence). The CDR3 DNA reads as TGTGCCAGCAGGAAGGAGGACGGAACCTACGAGCAGTACTTC. This gives the protein CASRKEDGTYEQYF.

This clonotype was counted between two and nine times. The rearrangement joins TRBV4-1 to TRBJ2-4; D ambiguous. Trimming stripped 2 bases from V and 0 bases from J, with 17 bases between. Germline lookup yields CDR1 MGHRA and CDR2 YSYEKL. This CDR3 region has 18 residues. The CDR3 sequence: CASSQLTPAVVAKNIQYF. The DNA of the CDR3 is TGCGCCAGCAGCCAACTCACCCCGGCAGTTGTAGCCAAAAACATTCAGTACTTC.

This clonotype has just a few counts. The V call is TRBV29-1, the J call TRBJ2-1, with 8 bases that match TRBD2. The V gene end was trimmed by 1 base and the J gene end by 4 bases; junction bases not matched to a gene: 6. The CDR3 has 15 residues. Germline values: CDR1 SQVTM, CDR2 ANQGSEA. CDR3 protein: CSVEGPAGGYNEQFF. The CDR3 coding sequence is TGCAGCGTTGAAGGCCCGGCGGGGGGATACAATGAGCAGTTCTTC.

The rearrangement links TRBV7-9 to TRBJ1-5; D is undetermined. Germline assignment: CDR1 SEHNR and CDR2 FQNEAQ (reference sequence). The CDR3 runs 15 residues. Trimming cost V 0 bases and J 3 bases, with 9 bases left between them. The CDR3 region has the DNA TGTGCCAGCAGCTTAGCGGGAATTAACAATCAGCCCCAGCATTTT. Its protein is CASSLAGINNQPQHF.

Regarding this clonotype: The junction differs from germline at one of its ends, possibly a read error. The rearrangement links TRBV7-7 to TRBJ2-7, with TRBD2 matching 7 bases. The J call is doubtful: the DNA matches TRBJ2-5 better. Germline V gene lookup returns CDR1 SSHAT and CDR2 FNYEAQ (reference sequence). The CDR3 is 15 amino acids. In nucleotides, the CDR3 is TGTGCTAGCAGCTACTTAGCGGGCCCGGGGGAGACCCAGTACTTC. Its protein is CASSYLAGPGETQYF.

This clonotype has ten or more counts. V usage is TRBV6-5 and J usage is TRBJ2-3; 12 bases line up with TRBD1. Germline V lookup: CDR1 MNHEY, CDR2 SVGAGI. Losses at the gene ends were 3 bases for V and 4 bases for J; bases not matched to a gene: 8. The CDR3 loop spans 17 amino acids. The CDR3 bases are TGTGCCAGCAGTTATCGGACCGGGACAGGGGGCGCAGATACGCAGTATTTT. It encodes CASSYRTGTGGADTQYF.

The V call is TRBV20-1, the J call TRBJ2-1, with D possibly matching TRBD1 (5 bases). The CDR3 is made up of 13 amino acids. Looked up from germline, CDR1 is DFQATT and CDR2 is SNEGSKA (reference sequence). With 8 bases removed from V and 4 bases from J, the gap between germline ends came to 15 bases. The DNA for the CDR3 is TGCAGTTCTTACAGGACGGGTTACAATGAGCAGTTCTTC. Its protein is CSSYRTGYNEQFF.

The chain uses TRBV2 and TRBJ1-5; TRBD1 might be the D (6 bases). Trimming cost V 3 bases and J 6 bases, with 12 bases left between them. The CDR3 contains 14 residues. Germline lookup yields CDR1 SNHLY and CDR2 FYNNEI. Written as DNA, the CDR3 is TGTGCCAGCAGTGATACGGGGGCGCGTCAGCCCCAGCATTTT. It codes for CASSDTGARQPQHF.

This clonotype was observed many times. The J gene is TRBJ2-3, the V gene TRBV6-6, with D possibly being TRBD1 (5 bases). This CDR3 has 14 amino acids. V lost 10 bases and J 1 base, leaving 15 bases between the germline ends. The germline CDR1 and CDR2 sequences are MNHNY and SVGAGI (reference sequence). The CDR3 coding sequence is TGTGCCACCGACTTCCAGGGTGGCACAGATACGCAGTATTTT. Translated, it gives CATDFQGGTDTQYF.